These T cell receptor beta chains were read from a single sample in a study of blood T cell repertoires in COVID-19. The data were produced by immunoSEQ multiplex PCR, yet TCRdb's version contains in-frame clones alone and is incomplete. The profile shows 95,000 to 150,000 clones, around 90% of them singletons. The sample was peripheral blood. The source is a human donor in a cohort sampled during active COVID-19. CDR3s include the opening cysteine and the closing phenylalanine or tryptophan. A D gene is named only where the DNA matches it firmly. Some rows have no size entry. The others give once, few or many, or a class for an expanded clone.

j_gene: TRBJ1-2
d_gene: -
v_gene: TRBV10-3
abundance: -
CDR3aa: CAISESTPSGSGYTF
CDR3nt: TGTGCCATCAGTGAGTCTACGCCTTCCGGGTCTGGCTACACCTTC

j_gene: TRBJ2-1
d_gene: TRBD2
v_gene: TRBV28
abundance: -
CDR3aa: CASQTSGSSPNNEQFF
CDR3nt: TGTGCCAGTCAGACTAGCGGGAGCAGTCCCAACAATGAGCAGTTCTTC

j_gene: TRBJ1-2
d_gene: -
v_gene: TRBV2
abundance: -
CDR3aa: CASSEGPYGYTF
CDR3nt: TGTGCCAGCAGTGAGGGCCCCTATGGCTACACCTTC

j_gene: TRBJ2-7
d_gene: -
v_gene: TRBV7-9
abundance: -
CDR3aa: CASSLRTYEQYF
CDR3nt: TGTGCCAGCAGCTTACGTACCTACGAGCAGTACTTC

j_gene: TRBJ1-2
d_gene: -
v_gene: TRBV5-8
abundance: -
CDR3aa: CASSLTAPSNYGYTF
CDR3nt: TGTGCCAGCAGTTTGACAGCCCCGTCGAACTATGGCTACACCTTC

j_gene: TRBJ2-7
d_gene: TRBD1
v_gene: TRBV11-2
abundance: -
CDR3aa: CASRSLGRGQGVEQYF
CDR3nt: TGTGCCAGCAGGTCGCTGGGCCGGGGACAGGGGGTCGAGCAGTACTTC

j_gene: TRBJ2-3
d_gene: TRBD2
v_gene: TRBV7-2
abundance: -
CDR3aa: CASSPRTSGRDTQYF
CDR3nt: TGTGCCAGCAGCCCCCGGACTAGCGGGAGAGATACGCAGTATTTT

j_gene: TRBJ2-7
d_gene: -
v_gene: TRBV11-1
abundance: -
CDR3aa: CASSLGTSTYEQYF
CDR3nt: TGTGCCAGCAGCTTAGGGACTTCCACCTACGAGCAGTACTTC

j_gene: TRBJ2-2
d_gene: -
v_gene: TRBV24-1
abundance: -
CDR3aa: CATSDFNQGAGELFF
CDR3nt: TGTGCCACCAGTGATTTTAACCAGGGTGCCGGGGAGCTGTTTTTT

j_gene: TRBJ2-3
d_gene: -
v_gene: TRBV2
abundance: -
CDR3aa: CASKRGETDTQYF
CDR3nt: TGTGCCAGCAAACGGGGAGAGACAGATACGCAGTATTTT

j_gene: TRBJ1-6
d_gene: TRBD1
v_gene: TRBV7-8
abundance: -
CDR3aa: CASSSVQGAPLHF
CDR3nt: TGTGCCAGCAGCTCCGTACAGGGGGCACCCCTCCACTTT

j_gene: TRBJ2-7
d_gene: TRBD2
v_gene: TRBV6-2/TRBV6-3
abundance: -
CDR3aa: CASSSPGLAGGYEQYF
CDR3nt: TGTGCCAGCAGCTCCCCGGGACTAGCGGGGGGCTACGAGCAGTACTTC

j_gene: TRBJ2-1
d_gene: TRBD2
v_gene: TRBV5-4
abundance: -
CDR3aa: CASKGDGRANAINNEQFF
CDR3nt: TGTGCCAGCAAGGGGGACGGGAGGGCTAACGCGATTAACAATGAGCAGTTCTTC

j_gene: TRBJ2-2
d_gene: -
v_gene: TRBV3-1/TRBV3-2
abundance: -
CDR3aa: CASSQAGVDTGELFF
CDR3nt: TGTGCCAGCAGCCAAGCTGGAGTAGACACCGGGGAGCTGTTTTTT

j_gene: TRBJ2-1
d_gene: TRBD2
v_gene: TRBV7-7
abundance: -
CDR3aa: CASSHTGTSVKSEQFF
CDR3nt: TGTGCTAGCAGCCACACCGGGACTAGCGTAAAAAGTGAGCAGTTCTTC

j_gene: TRBJ2-5
d_gene: -
v_gene: TRBV24-1
abundance: -
CDR3aa: CATSDPMEAATETQYF
CDR3nt: TGTGCCACCAGTGATCCGATGGAGGCGGCTACGGAGACCCAGTACTTC

j_gene: TRBJ2-1
d_gene: -
v_gene: TRBV10-3
abundance: -
CDR3aa: CAISDNEISGGTYNEQFF
CDR3nt: TGTGCCATCAGTGACAATGAGATTTCAGGGGGGACTTACAATGAGCAGTTCTTC

j_gene: TRBJ1-1
d_gene: -
v_gene: TRBV5-4
abundance: -
CDR3aa: CASSIGTLNTEAFF
CDR3nt: TGTGCCAGCAGCATAGGGACATTGAACACTGAAGCTTTCTTT

j_gene: TRBJ1-2
d_gene: -
v_gene: TRBV2
abundance: -
CDR3aa: CASRAGRNYGYTF
CDR3nt: TGTGCCAGCAGGGCGGGTCGGAACTATGGCTACACCTTC

j_gene: TRBJ2-6
d_gene: -
v_gene: TRBV5-6
abundance: -
CDR3aa: CASRRRGGPAGANVLTF
CDR3nt: TGTGCCAGCCGCCGAAGGGGGGGCCCAGCTGGGGCCAACGTCCTGACTTTC

j_gene: TRBJ2-2
d_gene: -
v_gene: TRBV3-1/TRBV3-2
abundance: once
CDR3aa: CASSRGRESGTGELFF
CDR3nt: TGTGCCAGCAGTCGGGGGCGGGAGTCAGGCACCGGGGAGCTGTTTTTT

j_gene: TRBJ2-2
d_gene: TRBD2
v_gene: TRBV19
abundance: -
CDR3aa: CASSTSGSTGELFF
CDR3nt: TGTGCCAGTTCGACTAGCGGGAGTACCGGGGAGCTGTTTTTT

j_gene: TRBJ2-7
d_gene: TRBD1
v_gene: TRBV7-2
abundance: once
CDR3aa: CASSFYRGSYEQYF
CDR3nt: TGTGCCAGCAGCTTCTACAGGGGGAGCTACGAGCAGTACTTC

j_gene: TRBJ2-4
d_gene: TRBD2
v_gene: TRBV7-4
abundance: -
CDR3aa: CASMSGGRAVAKNIQYF
CDR3nt: TGTGCCAGCATGTCCGGCGGGAGGGCTGTGGCCAAAAACATTCAGTACTTC

j_gene: TRBJ2-2
d_gene: TRBD2
v_gene: TRBV29-1
abundance: -
CDR3aa: CSVEVSGRRAGELFF
CDR3nt: TGCAGCGTTGAAGTTAGCGGGAGAAGAGCCGGGGAGCTGTTTTTT

j_gene: TRBJ2-2
d_gene: TRBD2
v_gene: TRBV7-9
abundance: -
CDR3aa: CASSFTGLADTGELFF
CDR3nt: TGTGCCAGCAGCTTCACGGGACTAGCAGACACCGGGGAGCTGTTTTTT

j_gene: TRBJ2-6
d_gene: -
v_gene: TRBV27
abundance: -
CDR3aa: CASSLRGQVSGANVLTF
CDR3nt: TGTGCCAGCAGTTTAAGGGGTCAGGTCTCTGGGGCCAACGTCCTGACTTTC

j_gene: TRBJ2-3
d_gene: TRBD2
v_gene: TRBV19
abundance: -
CDR3aa: CASRIAGAGTDTQYF
CDR3nt: TGTGCCAGCCGAATAGCGGGAGCGGGCACAGATACGCAGTATTTT

j_gene: TRBJ1-5
d_gene: -
v_gene: TRBV2
abundance: -
CDR3aa: CASSLTVGLGDSNQPQHF
CDR3nt: TGTGCCAGCAGCCTCACGGTTGGTCTGGGCGATAGCAATCAGCCCCAGCATTTT

j_gene: TRBJ2-5
d_gene: -
v_gene: TRBV5-1
abundance: -
CDR3aa: CASSLSPLETQYF
CDR3nt: TGCGCCAGCAGCTTGTCCCCCCTAGAGACCCAGTACTTC

j_gene: TRBJ1-1
d_gene: TRBD1
v_gene: TRBV29-1
abundance: -
CDR3aa: CSVEVGQGTEAFF
CDR3nt: TGCAGCGTTGAAGTCGGACAGGGCACTGAAGCTTTCTTT

j_gene: TRBJ1-2
d_gene: TRBD1
v_gene: TRBV6-5
abundance: -
CDR3aa: CASSYTQGARSGYTF
CDR3nt: TGTGCCAGCAGTTACACACAGGGGGCCCGGAGTGGCTACACCTTC

j_gene: TRBJ2-3
d_gene: -
v_gene: TRBV7-9
abundance: -
CDR3aa: CASSPRRGRSTDTQYF
CDR3nt: TGTGCCAGCAGCCCACGGAGGGGGCGGTCCACAGATACGCAGTATTTT

j_gene: TRBJ2-1
d_gene: TRBD2
v_gene: TRBV6-2/TRBV6-3
abundance: -
CDR3aa: CASSAGTSGANEQFF
CDR3nt: TGTGCCAGCAGCGCCGGGACTAGCGGGGCCAATGAGCAGTTCTTC

j_gene: TRBJ1-1
d_gene: -
v_gene: TRBV12-3/TRBV12-4
abundance: -
CDR3aa: CASSSGSSEAFF
CDR3nt: TGTGCCAGCAGTTCCGGGTCTTCGGAAGCTTTCTTT

j_gene: TRBJ2-5
d_gene: -
v_gene: TRBV13
abundance: -
CDR3aa: CASSTPREAGVETQYF
CDR3nt: TGTGCCAGCAGCACACCAAGAGAGGCAGGGGTCGAGACCCAGTACTTC

j_gene: TRBJ1-5
d_gene: -
v_gene: TRBV5-6
abundance: -
CDR3aa: CASSLAYSNQPQHF
CDR3nt: TGTGCCAGCAGTTTGGCCTATAGCAATCAGCCCCAGCATTTT

j_gene: TRBJ2-7
d_gene: TRBD1
v_gene: TRBV28
abundance: once
CDR3aa: CASSSRTGTGGRLYEQYF
CDR3nt: TGTGCCAGCAGTTCTCGAACCGGGACAGGGGGCCGCCTATACGAGCAGTACTTC

j_gene: TRBJ2-5
d_gene: -
v_gene: TRBV28
abundance: -
CDR3aa: CASSPPRETQYF
CDR3nt: TGTGCCAGCAGTCCCCCCCGGGAGACCCAGTACTTC

j_gene: TRBJ2-7
d_gene: TRBD1
v_gene: TRBV19
abundance: -
CDR3aa: CASSTRDSNLQYF
CDR3nt: TGTGCCAGTAGTACCCGGGACAGCAATTTGCAGTACTTC

j_gene: TRBJ2-7
d_gene: TRBD2
v_gene: TRBV5-1
abundance: -
CDR3aa: CASSLRGLAVTYEQYF
CDR3nt: TGCGCCAGCAGCTTGCGGGGACTAGCAGTTACCTACGAGCAGTACTTC

j_gene: TRBJ2-2
d_gene: -
v_gene: TRBV7-2
abundance: few
CDR3aa: CASSLVSGGGSGELFF
CDR3nt: TGTGCCAGCAGCTTGGTTTCGGGGGGCGGGAGCGGGGAGCTGTTTTTT

j_gene: TRBJ2-7
d_gene: TRBD2
v_gene: TRBV6-5
abundance: few
CDR3aa: CASSHETSGPYEQYF
CDR3nt: TGTGCCAGCAGTCACGAGACTAGCGGTCCCTACGAGCAGTACTTC

j_gene: TRBJ2-3
d_gene: TRBD2
v_gene: TRBV28
abundance: -
CDR3aa: CASSFQAGGKDTQYF
CDR3nt: TGTGCCAGCAGTTTCCAAGCGGGAGGAAAGGATACGCAGTATTTT

j_gene: TRBJ2-3
d_gene: TRBD2
v_gene: TRBV4-1
abundance: few
CDR3aa: CASSHGSGRAYTDTQYF
CDR3nt: TGCGCCAGCAGCCATGGCAGCGGGAGGGCCTACACAGATACGCAGTATTTT

j_gene: TRBJ2-1
d_gene: TRBD2
v_gene: TRBV3-1/TRBV3-2
abundance: -
CDR3aa: CASSFPGLASDEQFF
CDR3nt: TGTGCCAGCAGCTTCCCCGGACTAGCGAGCGATGAGCAGTTCTTC

j_gene: TRBJ2-4
d_gene: -
v_gene: TRBV25-1
abundance: few
CDR3aa: CASTSDKSNIQYF
CDR3nt: TGTGCCAGCACCTCGGACAAATCAAACATTCAGTACTTC

j_gene: TRBJ2-3
d_gene: TRBD2
v_gene: TRBV7-8
abundance: -
CDR3aa: CASSPRDGGGSTDTQYF
CDR3nt: TGTGCCAGCAGCCCCCGTGACGGCGGGGGTAGCACAGATACGCAGTATTTT

j_gene: TRBJ1-1
d_gene: -
v_gene: TRBV7-8
abundance: -
CDR3aa: CASSLRAGAEAFF
CDR3nt: TGTGCCAGCAGCTTACGGGCAGGGGCTGAAGCTTTCTTT

j_gene: TRBJ1-2
d_gene: TRBD1
v_gene: TRBV15
abundance: -
CDR3aa: CATRETGVAGYTF
CDR3nt: TGTGCCACCAGGGAGACAGGGGTTGCTGGCTACACCTTC

j_gene: TRBJ1-4
d_gene: TRBD1
v_gene: TRBV30
abundance: -
CDR3aa: CAWSVRPGGGEKLFF
CDR3nt: TGTGCCTGGAGTGTACGGCCAGGGGGCGGTGAAAAACTGTTTTTT

j_gene: TRBJ2-3
d_gene: TRBD2
v_gene: TRBV3-1/TRBV3-2
abundance: -
CDR3aa: CASSQVLAGGNTQYF
CDR3nt: TGTGCCAGCAGCCAAGTACTAGCGGGGGGGAATACGCAGTATTTT

j_gene: TRBJ2-3
d_gene: TRBD2
v_gene: TRBV6-2/TRBV6-3
abundance: -
CDR3aa: CASSYASGRGTDTQYF
CDR3nt: TGTGCCAGCAGTTATGCTAGCGGGAGAGGAACAGATACGCAGTATTTT

j_gene: TRBJ2-6
d_gene: TRBD1
v_gene: TRBV5-1
abundance: -
CDR3aa: CASRLQGAGANVLTF
CDR3nt: TGCGCCAGCAGACTACAGGGGGCTGGGGCCAACGTCCTGACTTTC

j_gene: TRBJ2-3
d_gene: TRBD2
v_gene: TRBV6-5
abundance: -
CDR3aa: CASMAGLPTDTQYF
CDR3nt: TGTGCCAGCATGGCGGGACTACCCACAGATACGCAGTATTTT

j_gene: TRBJ2-1
d_gene: TRBD1
v_gene: TRBV18
abundance: once
CDR3aa: CASQGTGSYNEQFF
CDR3nt: TGTGCCAGCCAAGGGACAGGGAGTTACAATGAGCAGTTCTTC

j_gene: TRBJ2-7
d_gene: -
v_gene: TRBV5-6
abundance: -
CDR3aa: CASSPRQITYEQYF
CDR3nt: TGTGCCAGCAGCCCAAGACAGATAACCTACGAGCAGTACTTC

j_gene: TRBJ1-2
d_gene: -
v_gene: TRBV5-6
abundance: -
CDR3aa: CASSPTGTNFGSF
CDR3nt: TGTGCCAGCAGCCCCACCGGGACAAACTTCGGGTCCTTC

j_gene: TRBJ2-5
d_gene: TRBD2
v_gene: TRBV3-1/TRBV3-2
abundance: few
CDR3aa: CASSQVAGVVTQYF
CDR3nt: TGTGCCAGCAGCCAAGTAGCGGGAGTAGTGACCCAGTACTTC